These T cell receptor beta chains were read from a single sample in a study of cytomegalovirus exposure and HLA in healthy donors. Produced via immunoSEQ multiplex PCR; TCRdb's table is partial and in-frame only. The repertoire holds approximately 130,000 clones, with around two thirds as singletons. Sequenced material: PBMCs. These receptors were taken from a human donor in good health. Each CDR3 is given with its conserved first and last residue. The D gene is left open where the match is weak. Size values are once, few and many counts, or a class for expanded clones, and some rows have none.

cdr3_aa: CASSPTGLDEQFF
cdr3_nt: TGCGCCAGCAGCCCCACAGGGCTAGATGAGCAGTTCTTC
cdr3_length: 13
v_call: TRBV5-1
j_call: TRBJ2-1
d_call: -
clone_size: -

cdr3_aa: CASSLVQGRGAEAFF
cdr3_nt: TGTGCCAGCAGCTTAGTACAGGGCCGAGGGGCTGAAGCTTTCTTT
cdr3_length: 15
v_call: TRBV7-2
j_call: TRBJ1-1
d_call: -
clone_size: -

cdr3_aa: CASTWPPGTGSSNYGYTF
cdr3_nt: TGTGCCAGCACCTGGCCCCCCGGGACAGGGTCATCTAACTATGGCTACACCTTC
cdr3_length: 18
v_call: TRBV25-1
j_call: TRBJ1-2
d_call: TRBD1
clone_size: -

cdr3_aa: CASSQAPGTRPFF
cdr3_nt: TGTGCCAGCAGCCAAGCCCCAGGGACTAGACCGTTCTTC
cdr3_length: 13
v_call: TRBV7-3
j_call: TRBJ2-1
d_call: TRBD2
clone_size: -

cdr3_aa: CASSRTLQGWTGELFF
cdr3_nt: TGTGCCAGCAGCCGCACGTTACAGGGTTGGACCGGGGAGCTGTTTTTT
cdr3_length: 16
v_call: TRBV5-4
j_call: TRBJ2-2
d_call: -
clone_size: -

cdr3_aa: CASSLDGRGGETQYF
cdr3_nt: TGTGCCAGCAGCTTGGACGGGAGGGGTGGAGAGACCCAGTACTTC
cdr3_length: 15
v_call: TRBV7-2
j_call: TRBJ2-5
d_call: TRBD2
clone_size: -

cdr3_aa: CASSIILGVGSEQYF
cdr3_nt: TGTGCCAGTAGTATTATCTTAGGGGTTGGTTCCGAGCAGTACTTC
cdr3_length: 15
v_call: TRBV19
j_call: TRBJ2-7
d_call: -
clone_size: -

cdr3_aa: CASSPPWKAGVAQYF
cdr3_nt: TGCGCCAGCAGTCCGCCTTGGAAGGCCGGGGTAGCCCAGTACTTC
cdr3_length: 15
v_call: TRBV23-1
j_call: TRBJ2-5
d_call: -
clone_size: -

cdr3_aa: CASRLFRGGYTF
cdr3_nt: TGTGCCAGCAGATTGTTTCGGGGGGGCTACACCTTC
cdr3_length: 12
v_call: TRBV6-5
j_call: TRBJ1-2
d_call: -
clone_size: once

cdr3_aa: CASTTQAEAFF
cdr3_nt: TGTGCCAGTACTACCCAGGCTGAAGCTTTCTTT
cdr3_length: 11
v_call: TRBV19
j_call: TRBJ1-1
d_call: -
clone_size: -

cdr3_aa: CASSSFPRQHPQETQYF
cdr3_nt: TGTGCCAGCAGCTCCTTCCCCAGACAGCACCCCCAAGAGACCCAGTACTTC
cdr3_length: 17
v_call: TRBV5-4
j_call: TRBJ2-5
d_call: -
clone_size: few

cdr3_aa: CASSPILAGGPTADTQYF
cdr3_nt: TGTGCCAGCTCACCGATCCTAGCGGGGGGGCCTACGGCGGATACGCAGTATTTT
cdr3_length: 18
v_call: TRBV18
j_call: TRBJ2-3
d_call: TRBD2
clone_size: once

cdr3_aa: CASEGGAPHNEQFF
cdr3_nt: TGTGCCAGCGAGGGGGGGGCCCCACACAATGAGCAGTTCTTC
cdr3_length: 14
v_call: TRBV7-9
j_call: TRBJ2-1
d_call: -
clone_size: -

cdr3_aa: CASSLAGYGYTF
cdr3_nt: TGCGCCAGCAGCTTGGCCGGGTATGGCTACACCTTC
cdr3_length: 12
v_call: TRBV5-1
j_call: TRBJ1-2
d_call: -
clone_size: -

cdr3_aa: CSVGDRKGGSYEQYF
cdr3_nt: TGCAGCGTTGGGGACAGGAAGGGTGGGAGCTACGAGCAGTACTTC
cdr3_length: 15
v_call: TRBV29-1
j_call: TRBJ2-7
d_call: TRBD1
clone_size: few

cdr3_aa: CAWSVSRGGYDGYTF
cdr3_nt: TGTGCCTGGAGTGTGAGTCGGGGGGGATACGATGGCTACACCTTC
cdr3_length: 15
v_call: TRBV30
j_call: TRBJ1-2
d_call: -
clone_size: once

cdr3_aa: CASRYATGELFF
cdr3_nt: TGTGCCAGTAGGTACGCGACCGGGGAGCTGTTTTTT
cdr3_length: 12
v_call: TRBV19
j_call: TRBJ2-2
d_call: -
clone_size: -

cdr3_aa: CASSGRTSNTGELFF
cdr3_nt: TGTGCCAGCAGCGGGAGGACCTCGAACACCGGGGAGCTGTTTTTT
cdr3_length: 15
v_call: TRBV11-3
j_call: TRBJ2-2
d_call: -
clone_size: few

cdr3_aa: CASRTLGQGYSDTQYF
cdr3_nt: TGTGCCAGCAGAACCCTGGGACAGGGGTATTCAGATACGCAGTATTTT
cdr3_length: 16
v_call: TRBV6-6
j_call: TRBJ2-3
d_call: TRBD1
clone_size: -

cdr3_aa: CASKRETQYF
cdr3_nt: TGTGCCAGCAAGAGGGAGACCCAGTACTTC
cdr3_length: 10
v_call: TRBV6-1
j_call: TRBJ2-5
d_call: -
clone_size: once

cdr3_aa: CASSSGGLGTEAFF
cdr3_nt: TGCGCCAGCAGTTCAGGGGGCTTGGGCACTGAAGCTTTCTTT
cdr3_length: 14
v_call: TRBV5-1
j_call: TRBJ1-1
d_call: TRBD1
clone_size: -

cdr3_aa: CASSTSLYGYTF
cdr3_nt: TGTGCCAGCAGTACATCCCTTTATGGCTACACCTTC
cdr3_length: 12
v_call: TRBV6-1
j_call: TRBJ1-2
d_call: -
clone_size: -

cdr3_aa: CASSGGSGRGRETQYF
cdr3_nt: TGTGCCAGCAGTGGAGGTAGCGGGAGGGGTCGAGAGACCCAGTACTTC
cdr3_length: 16
v_call: TRBV2
j_call: TRBJ2-5
d_call: TRBD2
clone_size: once

cdr3_aa: CASSNTGAYEQYF
cdr3_nt: TGCGCCAGCAGCAACACGGGAGCCTACGAGCAGTACTTC
cdr3_length: 13
v_call: TRBV5-1
j_call: TRBJ2-7
d_call: -
clone_size: -

cdr3_aa: CASSLSGRRNTGELFF
cdr3_nt: TGTGCCAGCAGCTTATCCGGGAGGCGAAACACCGGGGAGCTGTTTTTT
cdr3_length: 16
v_call: TRBV7-9
j_call: TRBJ2-2
d_call: TRBD2
clone_size: -

cdr3_aa: CASSQAPFLNAQYF
cdr3_nt: TGTGCCAGCAGCCAGGCACCATTTTTGAATGCGCAGTATTTT
cdr3_length: 14
v_call: TRBV14
j_call: TRBJ2-3
d_call: -
clone_size: -